These 6 T cell receptor beta chains were all obtained from the same sample, sequenced in a study of T cells in Graves' hyperthyroidism and ophthalmopathy (dated by TCRdb to between 2018 and 2021). Libraries were built with multiplex PCR. Sequencing took place on an Illumina HiSeq 2000. TCR beta CDR3 regions were amplified from RNA transcripts. The TCR CDR3 was subjected to a first round of RT-PCR using the HTBI primer set and the Qiagen OneStep RT-PCR kit. Through fastp at Q25 and MiXCR, TCRdb rebuilt clones from the public reads, retaining in-frame beta chains. Each entry is one CDR3 protein sequence, shown with its most common DNA and genes. The table for this sample lists hundreds of thousands of distinct CDR3 sequences; about 14% of them were counted only once. Around 12% of the sample goes to the ten largest clones. Sequenced input: blood. The receptors shown here come from a woman aged 50 to 65 with Graves' ophthalmopathy.

About this clonotype: A much larger clone differs from this one at a single base, so this may be a read error. V usage is TRBV11-2 and J usage is TRBJ2-7; 11 nucleotides line up with TRBD1. Germline CDR1 reads SGHAT; CDR2 reads FQNNGV. This CDR3 is 13 amino acids long. J was trimmed by 2 bases and V by 8 bases; bases with no gene match: 2. The CDR3 DNA follows: TGTGCCAGCCGGACAGGGGGCCCCTACGAGCAGTACTTC. Translating gives CASRTGGPYEQYF. The variable domain in full, with the rest retrieved from reference TRBV11-2 and TRBJ2-7, is EAGVAQSPRYKIIEKRQSVAFWCNPISGHATLYWYQQILGQGPKLLIQFQNNGVVDDSQLPKDRFSAERLKGVDSTLKIQPAKLEDSAVYLCASRTGGPYEQYFGPGTRLTVT.

This clonotype was detected many times. The V and J genes are TRBV7-9 and TRBJ2-1; TRBD2 matches 11 bases. The length of the CDR3 is 15 residues. Unmatched junction bases numbered 6, after V lost 1 base and J lost 10 bases. Germline CDR1 and CDR2: SEHNR and FQNEAQ (reference sequence). The CDR3, as DNA: TGTGCCAGCAGCTTAGAACTAGCGGGAGAAAGGGAGCAGTTCTTC. Translated, it gives CASSLELAGEREQFF.

This clonotype was recorded a few times. V and J are TRBV28 and TRBJ2-2; D unclear. Germline assignment: CDR1 MDHEN and CDR2 SYDVKM. V gave up 2 bases and J gave up 5 bases, with 12 bases separating them. CDR3 size: 15 residues. The CDR3 nucleotides read TGTGCCAGCAGTTTAGGCCGTTATGGGACCGGGGAGCTGTTTTTT. Its protein product is CASSLGRYGTGELFF.

This clonotype was observed at least ten times. In DNA, the CDR3 is TGTGCCATCAGTGAGAGTAGCGGGGGGCTAGCGGGAGTAGGCGAGCAGTACTTC. It yields the protein CAISESSGGLAGVGEQYF. The rearrangement uses TRBV10-3 and TRBJ2-7; the match to TRBD2 covers 10 bases. Germline V gene lookup returns CDR1 ENHRY and CDR2 SYGVKD. This CDR3 contains 18 residues. V lost 2 bases to trimming and J lost 6 bases; unmatched junction nucleotides: 16.

This clonotype was picked up a small number of times. The V call is TRBV27, the J call TRBJ1-2; weak D call: TRBD1 (6 bases). Trimming removed 3 bases at V and 4 bases at J, with 12 bases between. CDR1 and CDR2 (germline): MNHEY, SMNVEV (reference sequence). The CDR3 spans 14 residues. The CDR3 region has the DNA TGTGCCAGCAGTTTTGTAGGGGGTAGCTATGGCTACACCTTC. It specifies CASSFVGGSYGYTF.

This chain's CDR3 is CASSYPTSGSSEQYF. CDR3 nucleotide sequence: TGTGCCAGCAGCTACCCGACTAGCGGGAGTAGCGAGCAGTACTTC. This chain joins TRBV7-9 and TRBJ2-7; 12 bases map to TRBD2. The CDR3 spans 15 residues. The junction had 7 bases not matched to a gene; V was cut back by 4 bases and J by 6 bases. Germline assignment: CDR1 SEHNR and CDR2 FQNEAQ (reference sequence). The variable domain in full, completed from reference TRBV7-9 and TRBJ2-7, reads DTGVSQNPRHKITKRGQNVTFRCDPISEHNRLYWYRQTLGQGPEFLTYFQNEAQLEKSRLLSDRFSAERPKGSFSTLEIQRTEQGDSAMYLCASSYPTSGSSEQYFGPGTRLTVT.